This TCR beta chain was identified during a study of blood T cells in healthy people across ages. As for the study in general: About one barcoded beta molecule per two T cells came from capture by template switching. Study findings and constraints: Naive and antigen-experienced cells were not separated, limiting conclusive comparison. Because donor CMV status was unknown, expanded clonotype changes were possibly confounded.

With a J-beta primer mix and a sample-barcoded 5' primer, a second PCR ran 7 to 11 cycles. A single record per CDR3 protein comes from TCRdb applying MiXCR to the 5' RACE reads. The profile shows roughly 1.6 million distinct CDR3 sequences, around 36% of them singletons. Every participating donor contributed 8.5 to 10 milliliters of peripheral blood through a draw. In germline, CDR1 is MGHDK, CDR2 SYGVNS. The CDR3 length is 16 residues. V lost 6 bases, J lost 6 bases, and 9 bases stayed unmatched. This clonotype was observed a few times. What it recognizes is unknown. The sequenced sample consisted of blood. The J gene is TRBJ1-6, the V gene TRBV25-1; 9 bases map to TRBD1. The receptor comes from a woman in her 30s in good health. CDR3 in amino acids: CASSPRDRVLNSPLHF. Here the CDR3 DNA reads TGTGCCAGCAGCCCTCGGGACAGGGTACTTAATTCACCCCTCCACTTT.